This T cell receptor beta chain was captured in a study of cytomegalovirus exposure and HLA in healthy donors. Study-wide results and limits: After further analysis at a later stage, 17,000 or so TCR beta sequences were associated with HLA alleles at 0.05 false discovery rate. Accurate predictions that matched the HLA-A and HLA-B alleles of most subjects were reportedly made from TCR beta sequences. For most TCR beta V segments, an earlier analysis put the productive rate at about 90% or about 30% of the time. Researchers had no immune exposure information except CMV serostatus available.

This clone is a singleton in its sample. What it binds is not known. PCR involved 60 Vbeta and 13 Jbeta primers. Only in-frame clones appear in the TCRdb table, and some are missing; sequencing was by immunoSEQ multiplex PCR. The top ten hold less than 2% of the sample, which has some 150,000 clones, approximately 81% seen once. This CDR3 spans 11 amino acids. The V end lost 10 bases, the J end lost 11 bases, and 17 bases lay between the germline ends. Germline values: CDR1 MDHEN, CDR2 SYDVKM. The sequencing sample was made of PBMCs. This clonotype was sampled from a male donor in good health and CMV-seronegative. The V and J genes are TRBV28 and TRBJ2-5, with D possibly TRBD1 on 6 matching bases. This CDR3 is CAISGVSKQYF. In nucleotides, the CDR3 is TGTGCCATCTCAGGGGTTTCGAAGCAGTACTTC.